The next 17 T cell receptor beta chains were all read from a single sample in a study of blood T cells in healthy people across ages. PCR was performed a second time for about 7 to 12 cycles using a sample-barcoded 5' primer and a J-beta primer mix. MiXCR, run by TCRdb on the 5' RACE reads, gives a single entry per CDR3 protein. The sample carries some 760,000 distinct CDR3 sequences, 20% to 30% recorded once. These data also featured in a second study, about T cells of mothers and their children.

The sequenced sample consisted of blood. These receptors were obtained from a boy aged 10-17 years in good health.

CDR3 sequence (DNA): TGCAGCGTTCCGGGACAAGATGCAACTAATGAAAAACTGTTTTTT. Translation gives CSVPGQDATNEKLFF. This chain uses TRBV29-1 with TRBJ1-4; tentatively, D is TRBD1 (6 bases). The CDR3 runs to 15 residues. Germline CDR1 and CDR2: SQVTM and ANQGSEA. Trimming took off 5 bases at V and 0 bases at J, with 13 bases between the two ends.

This clonotype was seen repeatedly, ten times or more. The chain couples TRBV9 to TRBJ2-5, with D perhaps TRBD2 (5 bases). V lost 3 bases to trimming and J lost 5 bases, with 17 bases between them. The V gene's germline CDR1 is SGDLS and CDR2 YYNGEE. This CDR3 is 15 amino acids long. CDR3: CASSASDGGGETQYF. The CDR3 DNA follows: TGTGCCAGCAGCGCCTCCGATGGAGGAGGCGAGACCCAGTACTTC.

J is TRBJ1-6 and V is TRBV4-2; no reliable D call. Deletions cut 4 bases from V and 0 bases from J, with 10 bases between. Looked up from germline, CDR1 is LGHNA and CDR2 is YNFKEQ. The CDR3 loop spans 16 amino acids. The CDR3 here is CASSPHPSSYNSPLHF. CDR3 DNA: TGTGCCAGCAGCCCACACCCTAGCTCCTATAATTCACCCCTCCACTTT.

The genes are TRBV27 and TRBJ2-4; 7 nucleotides align to TRBD1. The CDR3 consists of 13 residues. V lost 5 bases and J lost 8; bases outside the gene matches: 6. Germline V gene sequence: CDR1 MNHEY, CDR2 SMNVEV (reference sequence). For the CDR3, the DNA is TGTGCCAGCAGTAAAGACAGGGTTGACATTCAGTACTTC. This codes for CASSKDRVDIQYF.

V is TRBV2 and J is TRBJ1-4; the match to TRBD1 covers 7 bases. In germline, CDR1 is SNHLY, CDR2 FYNNEI. The V segment lost 6 bases and the J segment 0 bases; nucleotides outside the gene matches: 7. The CDR3 is made up of 16 amino acids. In DNA form, the CDR3 reads TGTGCCAGCAGGCGGGACAGACAAGCAACTAATGAAAAACTGTTTTTT. Translated: CASRRDRQATNEKLFF.

The CDR3 loop is CASSPGTGEAFF. DNA for the CDR3: TGTGCCAGCAGCCCCGGGACAGGGGAAGCTTTCTTT. The chain has TRBV7-8 and TRBJ1-1; 9 nucleotides line up with TRBD1. Germline lookup yields CDR1 SGHVS and CDR2 FQNEAQ. There are 12 residues in the CDR3. V gave up 5 bases and J gave up 8 bases; unmatched junction bases: 3.

This clonotype was detected a few times. The chain employs TRBV10-2 and TRBJ2-3, with no clear D. Looked up from germline, CDR1 is WSHSY and CDR2 is SAAADI. V was trimmed by 2 bases and J by 6 bases, leaving 21 bases between them. The CDR3 totals 17 residues. CDR3 sequence reads: CASSERAGLTVQDTQYF. The CDR3 DNA follows: TGCGCCAGCAGTGAGAGGGCAGGATTGACGGTTCAGGATACGCAGTATTTT.

This clonotype has a handful of counts. The chain has TRBV12-3 or TRBV12-4 and TRBJ2-1; TRBD2 aligns across 10 bases. The CDR3 runs 14 residues. The J segment lost 10 bases and the V segment lost 3 bases, leaving 6 bases of the junction unmatched. The CDR3 nucleotides are TGTGCCAGCAGTTTTCCTAGCGGGAGAGTAGAGCAGTTCTTC. Amino acids: CASSFPSGRVEQFF.

The rearrangement joins TRBV7-3 to TRBJ2-5, with TRBD1 matching 10 bases. The last part of the DNA fits TRBJ2-1 better; the J call may be wrong. Germline CDR1 is SGHTA and CDR2 is FQGTGA. This CDR3 is 14 amino acids long. The CDR3: CASRRTGGTAEQFF. The DNA for the CDR3 is TGTGCCAGCAGACGGACAGGGGGTACCGCTGAGCAGTTCTTC.

The chain combines TRBV2 with TRBJ2-5; D is ambiguous. The J call may be wrong; the DNA end is better matched by TRBJ2-1. CDR3 length: 13 residues. Germline CDR1 is SNHLY and CDR2 is FYNNEI. The chain's CDR3 is CASSPARSGEQFF. The CDR3 region has the DNA TGTGCCAGCTCCCCTGCGAGGTCTGGGGAGCAGTTCTTC.

The chain couples TRBV10-1 to TRBJ2-5; D might be TRBD2 (6 bases). The J call is doubtful: the DNA matches TRBJ2-1 better. Germline lookup yields CDR1 WNHNN and CDR2 SYGVQD (reference sequence). The CDR3 is 11 amino acids. The CDR3 region is CATGDFNEQFF. CDR3 nucleotide sequence: TGCGCCACGGGGGATTTCAATGAGCAGTTCTTC.

About this clonotype itself: The CDR3 does not close with the conserved phenylalanine or tryptophan, likely indicating a read error. V is TRBV11-2 and J is TRBJ2-5; D is perhaps TRBD1 or TRBD2 (5 bases each). The germline V gene encodes CDR1 SGHAT and CDR2 FQNNGV. V shed 4 bases and J shed 5 bases, with 20 bases lying between them. This CDR3 spans 16 amino acids. CDR3 coding DNA: TGTGCCAGCAGCTCTACCACGGGGCAGGGATTGGAGACCCAGTACCTC. The encoded protein is CASSSTTGQGLETQYL.

V and J are TRBV28 and TRBJ2-5; perhaps TRBD2 as D (6 bases). The V gene lost 3 bases and the J gene lost 5 bases, with 22 bases spanning the gap. This CDR3 is 17 amino acids long. Germline V gene data show CDR1 as MDHEN and CDR2 as SYDVKM. The CDR3 loop is CASSFPPTGGIRETQYF. The CDR3 DNA follows: TGTGCCAGCAGTTTCCCCCCGACCGGGGGTATCAGGGAGACCCAGTACTTC.

The chain employs TRBV5-1 and TRBJ2-2, with D maybe TRBD1 (6 bases). V was shortened by 1 base and J by 4 bases, with 17 bases between the two germline ends. The CDR3 is 17 amino acids. CDR1 and CDR2 (germline): SGHRS, YFSETQ. CDR3 sequence reads: CASSLNYGGRGTGELFF. For the CDR3, the DNA is TGCGCCAGCAGCTTGAATTATGGTGGCAGGGGCACCGGGGAGCTGTTTTTT.

The V call is TRBV12-3 or TRBV12-4, the J call TRBJ2-1; 10 bases are shared with TRBD2. The CDR3 extends over 15 amino acids. V was pared by 8 bases and J by 9 bases, with 13 bases of the junction left unmatched. In nucleotides, the CDR3 is TGTGCCAGCCTGTCCCTAGCGGGAGTTCTAGGTGAGCAGTTCTTC. It codes for CASLSLAGVLGEQFF.

This clonotype has more than one count but fewer than ten. The chain employs TRBV7-2 and TRBJ2-7; 8 nucleotides match TRBD1. Germline assignment: CDR1 SGHTA and CDR2 FQGNSA. The CDR3 has 15 residues. The V gene end was trimmed by 3 bases and the J gene end by 5 bases; junction bases not matched to a gene: 9. CDR3 amino acids: CASSFPMDRVNEQYF. The DNA of the CDR3 is TGTGCCAGCAGCTTTCCAATGGACAGGGTGAACGAGCAGTACTTC. Drawing the rest from reference TRBV7-2 and TRBJ2-7, the complete variable domain is GAGVSQSPSNKVTEKGKDVELRCDPISGHTALYWYRQSLGQGLEFLIYFQGNSAPDKSGLPSDRFSAERTGGSVSTLTIQRTQQEDSAVYLCASSFPMDRVNEQYFGPGTRLTVT.

A few counts support this clonotype. This chain links TRBV12-3 or TRBV12-4 with TRBJ1-6; 8 positions match TRBD1. This CDR3 region has 14 residues. Trimming removed 6 bases from V and 10 bases from J; junction bases left unmatched: 8. The CDR3, as DNA: TGTGCCAGCAGGGGTACGGGACAGGAATCACCCCTCCACTTT. As protein: CASRGTGQESPLHF.